The TCR beta chain described here comes from a study of blood T cell repertoires in COVID-19. Study at large: The United States, Italy and Spain provided the acute and convalescent COVID-19 samples. Sources were T cells, B-cell-depleted T cells, or PBMCs; the material itself was cDNA or gDNA.

The germline V gene has CDR1 KGHSY and CDR2 FQNENV. V was pared by 1 base and J by 3 bases, with 7 bases of the junction left unmatched. This CDR3 spans 16 amino acids. Per the original data handling: Reference gene primer amplification yielded estimated nucleated cell counts. Repertoires were generated with immunoSEQ multiplex PCR, while TCRdb's copy carries only in-frame clones and drops some. D and trimming come from the DNA, and the V and J calls and clone size come from that table. The sample includes about 61,000 clones, approximately 79% seen only once; the top ten take around 5.8%. The TCR originated in a woman aged 70-85 years with acute or convalescent COVID-19. The material sequenced was peripheral blood. The V call is TRBV16, the J call TRBJ2-3; 7 bases align to TRBD1. Here the CDR3 DNA reads TGTGCCAGCAGCCAATTGCCAGGGGGATTTACAGATACGCAGTATTTT. Protein product: CASSQLPGGFTDTQYF.